This T cell receptor beta chain came from a study of blood T cell repertoires in COVID-19 (dated by TCRdb to about 2020). Study-level background: Samples from collaborators originated in the United States, Italy and Spain and spanned both the acute and convalescent phases of COVID-19. The material from the prospective study consisted of cDNA or gDNA derived from T cells, B-cell-depleted T cells, or PBMCs. The dataset comprised deeply sampled blood TCRbeta repertoires from subjects exposed to, actively infected with, or recovered from COVID-19. A freely available public database, intended as a resource for researchers studying the immune response to SARS-CoV-2, is where the repertoires were released. The samples were drawn from two sources: the first 160 participants of the ongoing ImmuneRACE study, and 1,200 or so subjects contributed by 6 global collaborators. A de-identified subject ID, COVID-19 status, age in years and sex were almost always included in the sample metadata. HLA class I and class II types, where available, came from metadata supplied by the sample provider rather than from assay-based typing.

What the research found in general, with its limitations: The quantity of clinical and demographic metadata differed by source and by participant and was supplied without curation.

About this clone itself: Its cognate antigen has yet to be identified. No base-level quality is on record; no much larger clone is a single base apart.

Enrolling through a virtual design, the prospective study's participants ranged in age from roughly 18 to 89 years and lived across 24 United States geographic areas. In the prospective study, cohorts were assigned on the basis of participant-reported clinical history obtained from a screening survey and a study questionnaire. In the prospective study, mobile phlebotomists collected whole blood, serum and a nasopharyngeal or oropharyngeal swab from each participant. Participants in the prospective study had the option to provide additional blood draws and questionnaires over an approximately 2-month period. Before DNA extraction, prospective study blood samples were shipped either frozen or at room temperature. The CDR3 runs 11 amino acids, cysteine and phenylalanine included. Only the CDR3 DNA is retained, 33 bases long and in frame from the first base. Looking up the germline V gene yields CDR1 MNHEY and CDR2 SVGAGI. The junction shows trimming of 8 bases on V and 7 bases on J, plus 11 bases between the germline ends.

TCRbeta CDR3 regions were amplified from genomic DNA using the immunoSEQ Assay, a bias-controlled multiplex PCR. Processing in the source paper ran as follows. The number of nucleated cells in each sample was estimated from the amplification of reference gene primers within the assay. To quantify the absolute abundance of each unique TCRbeta CDR3 rearrangement, sequence reads were collapsed and filtered. For each sample, productive Simpson clonality was calculated as the square root of Simpson's diversity index across productive rearrangements. In TCRdb, the immuneACCESS table is reduced to in-frame sequences with V and J assigned. These tables do not hold every clone; where another copy was compared, an unresolved V gene accounts for under half, and the others remain unexplained. V and J calls and clone size come straight from that table; D and trimming were deduced from the DNA. This sample gives 200,000 to 300,000 clones in total; about 86% of them show up just once. In total, the top ten clones hold about 3.5% of the sample.

This sequence was found in a woman in her 40s with acute COVID-19. The sequencing sample was made of PBMCs or T cells enriched from blood (not recorded which). The chain is assembled from TRBV6-5 and TRBJ1-2, with a weak D call of TRBD1 (6 bases match). The CDR3 protein is CASDYRAGYTF. The nucleotides read TGTGCCAGCGACTACAGGGCTGGCTACACCTTC.